Listed below are T cell receptor beta chains from one sample, sequenced in a study of T cell responses to AZD1222 COVID-19 vaccine. Some clones are missing from TCRdb's copy, which holds only in-frame ones; the method was immunoSEQ multiplex PCR. Of over 90,000 clones in the sample, 80% to 95% were seen once. Here the sequenced sample was peripheral blood, taken 28 days after the second AZD1222 dose. The receptor set was obtained from an adult who received the AZD1222 COVID-19 vaccine. CDR3s include the opening cysteine and the closing phenylalanine or tryptophan. A D gene is named only where the DNA matches it firmly. A row's size may be missing; if present it is once, few, many or a size class.

size	V	J	D	CDR3	DNA
-	TRBV7-9	TRBJ2-1	-	CASSFLEWGRAYNEQFF	TGTGCCAGCAGCTTCTTGGAGTGGGGACGAGCCTACAATGAGCAGTTCTTC
-	TRBV30	TRBJ2-3	TRBD2	CAWSVRGADTQYF	TGTGCCTGGAGTGTACGGGGGGCAGATACGCAGTATTTT
-	TRBV7-9	TRBJ2-3	-	CASSLLEATADTQYF	TGTGCCAGCAGCCTCCTCGAGGCCACAGCAGATACGCAGTATTTT
-	TRBV28	TRBJ1-1	-	CASTRTTEAFF	TGTGCCAGCACCCGGACCACTGAAGCTTTCTTT
-	TRBV28	TRBJ2-7	-	CASSLPGTYEQYF	TGTGCCAGCAGTTTACCGGGGACCTACGAGCAGTACTTC
-	TRBV27	TRBJ1-5	-	CASSRLQGSISNQPQHF	TGTGCCAGCAGTCGATTGCAGGGGAGCATAAGCAATCAGCCCCAGCATTTT
-	TRBV4-2	TRBJ1-1	TRBD1	CASSHPRGGLEAFF	TGTGCCAGCAGCCACCCCAGGGGGGGGTTAGAAGCTTTCTTT
-	TRBV6-5	TRBJ1-5	-	CASKGPQWNQPQHF	TGTGCCAGCAAGGGACCCCAGTGGAATCAGCCCCAGCATTTT
-	TRBV6-6	TRBJ1-2	TRBD1	CASSYSDRVTGGYTF	TGTGCCAGCAGTTACTCGGACAGGGTAACAGGCGGCTACACCTTC
once	TRBV6-6	TRBJ1-5	-	CASSRPNQPQHF	TGTGCCAGCAGTCGACCCAATCAGCCCCAGCATTTT
-	TRBV5-6	TRBJ2-5	-	CASSLWGGRETQYF	TGTGCCAGCAGCTTGTGGGGCGGCCGGGAGACCCAGTACTTC
-	TRBV18	TRBJ1-4	-	CASSPGIEGSGEKLFF	TGTGCCAGCTCACCAGGGATTGAGGGGTCAGGTGAAAAACTGTTTTTT
-	TRBV4-3	TRBJ2-6	-	CASSLGTQLNSGANVLTF	TGCGCCAGCAGCCTCGGGACGCAGCTTAACTCTGGGGCCAACGTCCTGACTTTC
-	TRBV29-1	TRBJ1-2	-	CSVAKQGKDGYTF	TGCAGCGTGGCGAAGCAGGGGAAGGATGGCTACACCTTC
once	TRBV23-1	TRBJ1-1	-	CASSHPGGDGGEAFF	TGCGCCAGCAGTCACCCCGGTGGTGACGGGGGGGAAGCTTTCTTT
-	TRBV30	TRBJ1-1	-	CAWSVNPTRDTEAFF	TGTGCCTGGAGTGTAAATCCCACGCGGGACACTGAAGCTTTCTTT
once	TRBV7-9	TRBJ1-1	TRBD1	CASREAVRGDTEAFF	TGTGCCAGCAGAGAGGCAGTCAGGGGGGACACTGAAGCTTTCTTT
-	TRBV30	TRBJ2-7	-	CAWSVRPDTQYF	TGTGCCTGGAGTGTACGTCCAGATACGCAGTACTTC
-	TRBV28	TRBJ1-2	-	CASSSAGRYGYTF	TGTGCCAGCAGTTCCGCGGGCCGGTATGGCTACACCTTC
-	TRBV7-3	TRBJ1-2	-	CASSLVPLGINYGYTF	TGTGCCAGCAGCTTAGTCCCTTTAGGAATCAACTATGGCTACACCTTC
-	TRBV5-6	TRBJ2-1	TRBD1	CASSFGQGGYEQFF	TGTGCCAGCAGCTTCGGACAGGGGGGCTACGAGCAGTTCTTC
-	TRBV7-2	TRBJ2-5	-	CASSTASVQETQYF	TGTGCCAGCAGCACCGCTAGCGTCCAAGAGACCCAGTACTTC
-	TRBV19	TRBJ2-1	TRBD1	CASSRAGQGFGEQFF	TGTGCCAGTAGCCGAGCGGGACAGGGCTTCGGAGAGCAGTTCTTC
-	TRBV6-6	TRBJ2-2	TRBD1	CASRDRANTGELFF	TGTGCCAGCAGGGACAGGGCGAACACCGGGGAGCTGTTTTTT
once	TRBV29-1	TRBJ2-3	TRBD2	CSVWGGLAGTDTQYF	TGCAGCGTTTGGGGGGGGCTAGCGGGGACAGATACGCAGTATTTT
-	TRBV6-2/TRBV6-3	TRBJ2-3	-	CASSYTLDARGTDTQYF	TGTGCCAGCAGTTATACCCTGGACGCCCGAGGCACAGATACGCAGTATTTT
few	TRBV12-5	TRBJ1-2	-	CASGFPPNYGYTF	TGTGCTAGTGGTTTCCCTCCTAACTATGGCTACACCTTC